Below, 27 T cell receptor beta chains from the same sample are listed, as sequenced in a study of blood T cells in healthy people across ages. A second PCR, run for about 7 to 11 cycles, used a sample-barcoded 5' primer plus a J-beta primer mix. In TCRdb, the 5' RACE reads were re-called with MiXCR into one record per CDR3 protein. The sample has roughly 900,000 distinct CDR3 sequences, under 35% seen once. Input material: blood. These receptors all come from a woman of 80 years or more in good health.

This clonotype was recorded many times. The chain uses TRBV7-2 and TRBJ2-5, with TRBD1 matching 10 bases. With 5 bases clipped from V and 5 bases from J, the junction kept 5 bases outside the gene matches. Germline-derived CDR1 and CDR2 are SGHTA and FQGNSA. The CDR3 is made up of 14 amino acids. The CDR3 sequence is CASSPDRGLETQYF. The DNA of the CDR3 is TGTGCCAGCAGCCCTGACAGGGGGCTTGAGACCCAGTACTTC. The full variable domain, its missing parts supplied by reference TRBV7-2 and TRBJ2-5, is GAGVSQSPSNKVTEKGKDVELRCDPISGHTALYWYRQSLGQGLEFLIYFQGNSAPDKSGLPSDRFSAERTGGSVSTLTIQRTQQEDSAVYLCASSPDRGLETQYFGPGTRLLVL.

J is TRBJ2-2 and V is TRBV5-1, with D unresolved. The CDR3 contains 16 residues. The V gene lost 3 bases and the J gene lost 1 base, with 13 bases spanning the gap. The germline CDR1 and CDR2 sequences are SGHRS and YFSETQ. CDR3 protein: CASSWTPTMNTGELFF. The DNA for the CDR3 is TGCGCCAGCAGCTGGACCCCTACTATGAACACCGGGGAGCTGTTTTTT.

In its sample, this clonotype was seen a few times. The chain is built from TRBV21-1 and TRBJ2-7; TRBD1 reflects the table's D call only, with no check against the DNA. TRBV21-1 is described as a pseudogene. The CDR3 covers 17 residues. The CDR3 loop reads CASSKARGGLLSYEQYF. As DNA, the CDR3 is TGTGCCAGCAGCAAAGCCCGAGGGGGACTCCTCTCCTACGAGCAGTACTTC.

This clonotype has a count of ten or more. J is TRBJ2-1 and V is TRBV12-5; no definite D call. Germline V gene lookup returns CDR1 LGHNT and CDR2 FRNRAP. The germline V and J ends were trimmed by 1 base and 3 bases, with 13 bases remaining between them. The CDR3 spans 16 residues. CDR3 bases: TGTGCTAGTGGTTTGGGGGGAAATACCTACTACAATGAGCAGTTCTTC. Translated: CASGLGGNTYYNEQFF. Full variable domain (rest looked up from reference TRBV12-5 and TRBJ2-1): DARVTQTPRHKVTEMGQEVTMRCQPILGHNTVFWYRQTMMQGLELLAYFRNRAPLDDSGMPKDRFSAEMPDATLATLKIQPSEPRDSAVYFCASGLGGNTYYNEQFFGPGTRLTVL.

The chain uses TRBV20-1 and TRBJ2-5, with 8 bases fitting TRBD2. Germline V CDR1 and CDR2: DFQATT, SNEGSKA (reference sequence). The ends lost 6 bases at V and 4 bases at J; junction bases unmatched: 7. The CDR3 loop spans 13 amino acids. CDR3 sequence (DNA): TGCAGTGCCAGACTAGCGTATGGAGAGACCCAGTACTTC. Its protein is CSARLAYGETQYF.

The chain recombines TRBV7-8 with TRBJ1-1; D may be TRBD1 (5 bases). The CDR3 is 14 amino acids. The ends were cut back, 3 bases at V and 5 bases at J, with 13 bases in the middle. CDR1 and CDR2 (germline): SGHVS, FQNEAQ. The CDR3 is CASSFYGGGTEAFF. The CDR3 DNA sequence: TGTGCCAGCAGCTTTTACGGGGGAGGGACTGAAGCTTTCTTT.

This clonotype has a handful of counts. A junction end diverges from the germline sequence, so it may reflect a read error. V and J are TRBV11-2 and TRBJ2-3, with D perhaps TRBD1 or TRBD2 (5 bases each). Germline values: CDR1 SGHAT, CDR2 FQNNGV. The CDR3 is 13 residues long. DNA for the CDR3: TGTGCCGGCAGCTCGGGACGAGCAGATACGCAGTATTTT. Its protein is CAGSSGRADTQYF. Full variable domain (remainder filled in from reference TRBV11-2 and TRBJ2-3): EAGVAQSPRYKIIEKRQSVAFWCNPISGHATLYWYQQILGQGPKLLIQFQNNGVVDDSQLPKDRFSAERLKGVDSTLKIQPAKLEDSAVYLCAGSSGRADTQYFGPGTRLTVL.

This clonotype appeared a few times. The chain uses TRBV27 and TRBJ2-5; D may be TRBD1 or TRBD2 (6 bases each). The J call may be incorrect, as the DNA end agrees better with TRBJ2-7. The CDR3 extends over 15 amino acids. Germline assignment: CDR1 MNHEY and CDR2 SMNVEV (reference sequence). As DNA, the CDR3 is TGTGCCAGCAGTTTATTATGGGGGGCAGCCTACGAGCAGTACTTC. It translates to CASSLLWGAAYEQYF.

The chain uses TRBV12-3 or TRBV12-4 and TRBJ2-3, with a possible D match to TRBD1 (5 bases). This CDR3 has 15 residues. Trimming took 6 bases from V and 1 from J, leaving 14 bases between them. The CDR3 loop is CASSQAVGGTDTQYF. As DNA, the CDR3 is TGTGCCAGCAGCCAGGCGGTAGGGGGCACAGATACGCAGTATTTT.

In the case of this clonotype: Just one base apart from a much larger clone, this may be a read error. The genes are TRBV14 and TRBJ2-5; no reliable D call. V lost 2 bases and J lost 11, with 15 bases in between. Germline CDR1 reads SGHDN; CDR2 reads FVKESK. This CDR3 has 13 amino acids. CDR3: CASSQQIYNEQYF. DNA for the CDR3: TGTGCCAGCAGCCAACAGATATACAATGAGCAGTACTTC.

For this clonotype: A much more abundant neighbour one base away suggests this may be a read error. This CDR3 is missing its conserved last phenylalanine or tryptophan, likely due to a read error. The chain has TRBV2 and TRBJ1-2, with 7 positions matching TRBD1. The CDR3 consists of 13 residues. Germline V gives CDR1 SNHLY, CDR2 FYNNEI. With V trimmed by 3 bases and J by 2 bases, 0 bases remained unmatched. Here the CDR3 reads CASSEGQNYGYTV. The CDR3 DNA reads as TGTGCCAGCAGTGAGGGACAGAACTATGGCTACACCGTC.

The sample holds many counts of this clonotype. V is TRBV7-9 and J is TRBJ2-1; D uncertain. Per germline, CDR1 SEHNR and CDR2 FQNEAQ (reference sequence). The CDR3 has 12 amino acids. With 2 bases removed from V and 11 bases from J, the gap between germline ends came to 10 bases. CDR3 in amino acids: CASSLLFPKQFF. Written as DNA, the CDR3 is TGTGCCAGCAGCTTATTGTTCCCGAAGCAGTTCTTC.

A few counts support this clonotype. A read error may explain this, as a much larger clone is one base away. The chain recombines TRBV5-1 with TRBJ1-2; maybe TRBD1 (5 bases). The ends were cut back, 2 bases at V and 8 bases at J, with 19 bases in the middle. The germline gives CDR1 SGHRS, CDR2 YFSETQ. The CDR3 has 15 residues. The CDR3 here is CASSLQGQSPEGYTF. In DNA, the CDR3 is TGCGCCAGCAGCTTACAAGGACAATCGCCTGAGGGCTACACCTTC. The variable domain in full, completed from reference TRBV5-1 and TRBJ1-2, reads KAGVTQTPRYLIKTRGQQVTLSCSPISGHRSVSWYQQTPGQGLQFLFEYFSETQRNKGNFPGRFSGRQFSNSRSEMNVSTLELGDSALYLCASSLQGQSPEGYTFGSGTRLTVV.

Concerning this clonotype: One base away lies a much larger clone, so this may be a sequencing read error. This chain connects TRBV7-2 to TRBJ2-5; TRBD2 matches 10 bases. Germline CDR1 reads SGHTA; CDR2 reads FQGNSA. V lost 6 bases and J lost 4; bases outside the gene matches: 11. This CDR3 has 16 residues. The CDR3 nucleotides read TGTGCCAGCAGACACACTAGCGGGGCCGGGCGAGAGACCCAGTACTTC. This gives the protein CASRHTSGAGRETQYF.

The CDR3 sequence is CASSQELGLRETQYF. The CDR3 nucleotides read TGTGCCAGCAGCCAAGAGTTGGGCCTGAGAGAGACCCAGTACTTC. This chain uses TRBV14 with TRBJ2-5, with D unresolved. Germline V lookup: CDR1 SGHDN, CDR2 FVKESK. The V gene lost 0 bases and the J gene lost 4 bases, with 12 bases spanning the gap. CDR3 length equals 15 residues. Based on the CDR3 plus reference TRBV14 and TRBJ2-5, the full variable domain is EAGVTQFPSHSVIEKGQTVTLRCDPISGHDNLYWYRRVMGKEIKFLLHFVKESKQDESGMPNNRFLAERTGGTYSTLKVQPAELEDSGVYFCASSQELGLRETQYFGPGTRLLVL.

The table lists this clonotype with many counts. This chain joins TRBV29-1 and TRBJ2-1; D remains unclear. Trimming pared 6 bases from V and 0 bases from J, leaving 9 bases between. Germline V lookup: CDR1 SQVTM, CDR2 ANQGSEA. The CDR3 extends over 13 amino acids. Written as DNA, the CDR3 is TGCAGCGTCGACAAGAGCTCCTACAATGAGCAGTTCTTC. It is translated as CSVDKSSYNEQFF.

This clonotype was seen at least ten times. This sequence joins TRBV6-2 or TRBV6-3 and TRBJ2-1; D not certain. This CDR3 has 13 amino acids. Deletions cut 2 bases from V and 6 bases from J, with 8 bases between. Germline V lookup: CDR1 MNHEY, CDR2 SVGEGT. The CDR3 nucleotides read TGTGCCAGCAGTTACAGTAGGAGCAATGAGCAGTTCTTC. The encoded protein is CASSYSRSNEQFF.

This clonotype was counted many times. This chain uses TRBV7-2 with TRBJ2-7; 7 nucleotides agree with TRBD1. This CDR3 spans 15 amino acids. V dropped 6 bases and J dropped 7; count of bases not matched to a gene: 15. Germline V gene sequence: CDR1 SGHTA, CDR2 FQGNSA. For the CDR3, the DNA is TGTGCCAGCAGAGTAAGGGGGCAGGTCTGGTTGGAGCAGTACTTC. This sequence encodes CASRVRGQVWLEQYF.

Ten or more counts support this clonotype. The CDR3 loop is CASSPLHSGSKNIQYF. CDR3 DNA: TGTGCCAGCAGCCCCCTACATTCGGGGTCCAAAAACATTCAGTACTTC. This sequence joins TRBV6-2 or TRBV6-3 and TRBJ2-4; perhaps TRBD2 as D (5 bases). This CDR3 has 16 amino acids. Germline CDR1 reads MNHEY; CDR2 reads SVGEGT. V lost 6 bases to trimming and J lost 2 bases, with 17 bases between them.

In DNA form, the CDR3 reads TGTGCCAGCAGCCAAGATAGGCGGCAGGGAGAGCAGTTCTTC. Translation: CASSQDRRQGEQFF. The chain carries TRBV3-1 and TRBJ2-1; a possible D gene is TRBD1 (5 bases). The CDR3 has 14 amino acids. V was trimmed by 0 bases and J by 10 bases, leaving 13 bases between them. The V gene's germline CDR1 is LGHDT and CDR2 YNNKEL (reference sequence).

The chain has TRBV7-2 and TRBJ2-1; 7 bases fit TRBD1. The CDR3 runs 14 residues. Looked up from germline, CDR1 is SGHTA and CDR2 is FQGNSA. V lost 6 bases and J lost 12; bases outside the gene matches: 14. CDR3 in DNA: TGTGCCAGCAGTCCAGGCAGGGGGAAAAGGAGGCAGTTCTTC. It codes for CASSPGRGKRRQFF.

This clonotype showed up just a few times. This may be a read error: a much more frequent sequence differs by one nucleotide. The chain uses TRBV29-1 and TRBJ2-3; perhaps TRBD1 as D (5 bases). There are 12 residues in the CDR3. The germline gives CDR1 SQVTM, CDR2 ANQGSEA. Trimming took off 4 bases at V and 11 bases at J, with 16 bases between the two ends. CDR3 nucleotide sequence: TGCAGCGTTGGAGGTGGGGCCGGGTTGCAGTATTTT. Its translation: CSVGGGAGLQYF.

This chain connects TRBV5-4 to TRBJ2-6; possible D gene TRBD2, 6 bases. Per germline, CDR1 SGHNT and CDR2 YYREEE (reference sequence). V was trimmed by 4 bases and J by 2 bases, leaving 13 bases between them. CDR3 size: 16 residues. CDR3 loop: CASSGSGATGANVLTF. CDR3 bases: TGTGCCAGCAGCGGATCGGGAGCCACTGGGGCCAACGTCCTGACTTTC.

Ten or more counts support this clonotype. V is TRBV6-5 and J is TRBJ2-2, with a weak D call TRBD1 (6 bases). V was cut by 7 bases and J by 5 bases, with 14 bases left in between. The CDR3 length is 14 residues. Germline CDR1 is MNHEY and CDR2 is SVGAGI. The CDR3 DNA is TGTGCCAGCACTCCAATGAGGGGGACCGGGGAGCTGTTTTTT. Translated, it gives CASTPMRGTGELFF.

Of note for this clonotype: It may be a read error: a sequence one base away is much more abundant. The V call is TRBV6-5, the J call TRBJ2-1, with TRBD1 matching 7 bases. Germline CDR1 and CDR2: MNHEY and SVGAGI. This CDR3 comprises 14 residues. With V trimmed by 8 bases and J by 10 bases, 14 bases remained unmatched. The CDR3 DNA is TGTGCCAGCGGGCTTGACAGGGTTTCCTACGAGCAGTTCTTC. Its translation: CASGLDRVSYEQFF.

Ten or more counts support this clonotype. The gene calls are TRBV7-2 and TRBJ1-2, with a weak D call TRBD1 (5 bases). The CDR3 length is 14 residues. Germline CDR1 and CDR2: SGHTA and FQGNSA. Trimming took 1 base from V and 3 from J, leaving 9 bases between them. CDR3 DNA sequence: TGTGCCAGCAGCTTAGAGAGGGGATACTATGGCTACACCTTC. Translating gives CASSLERGYYGYTF.

This clonotype appeared a few times. The chain carries TRBV12-3 or TRBV12-4 and TRBJ1-5, with unresolved D. The CDR3 is made up of 14 amino acids. The ends were cut back, 1 base at V and 7 bases at J, with 11 bases in the middle. CDR3 DNA sequence: TGTGCCAGCAGTTTAGGGGTATCAGGACAGCCCCAGCATTTT. Translating it yields CASSLGVSGQPQHF.